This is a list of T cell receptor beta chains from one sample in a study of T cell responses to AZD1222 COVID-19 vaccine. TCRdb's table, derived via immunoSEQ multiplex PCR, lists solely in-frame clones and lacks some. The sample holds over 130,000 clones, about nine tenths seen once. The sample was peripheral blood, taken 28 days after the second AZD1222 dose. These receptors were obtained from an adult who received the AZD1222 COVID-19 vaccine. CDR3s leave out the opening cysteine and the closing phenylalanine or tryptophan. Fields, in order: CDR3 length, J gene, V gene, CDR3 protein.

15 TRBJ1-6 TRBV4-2 ASSQEGGGAYNSPLH
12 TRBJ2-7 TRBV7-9 ASSLSAVTYEQY
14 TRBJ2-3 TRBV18 ASSVRDTQTTDTQY
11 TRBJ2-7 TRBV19 ASSWTGEGEQY
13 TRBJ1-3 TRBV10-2 ASKVEGGSGNTIY
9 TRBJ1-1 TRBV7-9 ASSLGVEAF
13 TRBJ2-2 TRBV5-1 ASLDSPTNTGELF
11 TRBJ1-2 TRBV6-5 ASSYSDRHGYT
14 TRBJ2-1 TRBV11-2 ASSSSGTSGSGEQF
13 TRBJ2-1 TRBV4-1 ASSRLVGRGNEQF
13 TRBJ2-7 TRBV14 ASSQVVQSSYEQY
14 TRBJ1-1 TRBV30 AWSVRGQVPGTEAF
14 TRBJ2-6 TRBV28 ASSFGGNSGANVLT
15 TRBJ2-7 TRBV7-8 ASSLGSSGSLFYEQY
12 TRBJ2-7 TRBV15 ATSRTGRPYEQY
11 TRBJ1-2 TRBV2 ASSEGGGGGYT
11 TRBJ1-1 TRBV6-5 ASSYGTGFEAF
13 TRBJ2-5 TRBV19 ASSMRTGGQETQY
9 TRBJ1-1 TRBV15 ATSRDLVAF
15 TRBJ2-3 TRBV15 ATSSGKLAGGTDTQY
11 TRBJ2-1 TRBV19 ASSRDTYNEQF
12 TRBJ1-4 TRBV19 ASSGLGGDEKLF